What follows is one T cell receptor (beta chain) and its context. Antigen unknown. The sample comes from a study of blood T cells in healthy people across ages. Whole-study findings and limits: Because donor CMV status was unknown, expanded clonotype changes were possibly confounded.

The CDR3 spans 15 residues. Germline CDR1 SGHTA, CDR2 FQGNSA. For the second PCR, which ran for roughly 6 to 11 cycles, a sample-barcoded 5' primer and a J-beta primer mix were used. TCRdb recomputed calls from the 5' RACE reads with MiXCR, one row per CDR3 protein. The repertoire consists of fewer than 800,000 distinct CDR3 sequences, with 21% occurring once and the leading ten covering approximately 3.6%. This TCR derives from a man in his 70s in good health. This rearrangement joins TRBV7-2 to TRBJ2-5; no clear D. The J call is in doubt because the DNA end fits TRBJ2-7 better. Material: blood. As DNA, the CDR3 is TGTGCCAGCAGCCCCTCCGTGGCCAGCACCTACGAGCAGTACTTC. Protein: CASSPSVASTYEQYF.